The 23 T cell receptor beta chains below come from one sample, sequenced in a study of T cell responses to AZD1222 COVID-19 vaccine. Sequenced by immunoSEQ multiplex PCR; TCRdb stores in-frame clones only, minus some. The sample lists approximately 92,000 clones; roughly 87% were seen once. Sequencing used peripheral blood, obtained on day 0 of AZD1222 vaccination. These TCRs come from an adult in good health.

V and J are TRBV6-4 and TRBJ2-5, with 10 nucleotides matching TRBD2. V lost 2 bases, J lost 5 bases, and 8 bases stayed unmatched. The CDR3 extends over 16 amino acids. CDR1 is MRHNA and CDR2 is SNTAGT in the germline V gene. The CDR3 bases are TGTGCCAGCAGTGACCGACTAGCGGGTATCGGGGAGACCCAGTACTTC. It encodes CASSDRLAGIGETQYF.

The V call is TRBV27, the J call TRBJ2-1; 10 nucleotides agree with TRBD1. J lost 6 bases, V lost 10 bases, and 6 bases had no gene match. Germline lookup yields CDR1 MNHEY and CDR2 SMNVEV (reference sequence). CDR3 size: 13 residues. The CDR3 region is CAIRGQGVNEQFF. The CDR3, as DNA: TGTGCCATCCGCGGACAGGGGGTCAATGAGCAGTTCTTC.

The chain has TRBV19 and TRBJ2-5; TRBD1 aligns across 7 bases. V gave up 7 bases and J gave up 3 bases; unmatched junction bases: 5. Germline CDR1 LNHDA, CDR2 SQIVND (reference sequence). There are 13 residues in the CDR3. CDR3 nucleotide sequence: TGTGCCAGTACCCCCAGGGGGAAAGAGACCCAGTACTTC. It translates to CASTPRGKETQYF.

The chain combines TRBV19 with TRBJ1-2, with 7 bases fitting TRBD1. Trimming at V came to 2 bases and at J to 0 bases, leaving 3 bases not matched to a gene. The germline CDR1 and CDR2 sequences are LNHDA and SQIVND (reference sequence). CDR3 size: 15 residues. The CDR3 nucleotides are TGTGCCAGTAGTATAACAGGGGTAACTAACTATGGCTACACCTTC. As protein: CASSITGVTNYGYTF.

The chain links TRBV2 to TRBJ2-3; 13 bases match TRBD2. This CDR3 comprises 17 residues. CDR1 is SNHLY, CDR2 FYNNEI, per germline. J was trimmed by 4 bases and V by 3 bases; bases with no gene match: 7. The CDR3 protein is CASSEGLAGIGPDTQYF. CDR3 nucleotides: TGTGCCAGCAGTGAGGGACTAGCGGGGATAGGTCCAGATACGCAGTATTTT.

The genes are TRBV2 and TRBJ2-7; maybe TRBD1 (6 bases). The CDR3 length is 18 residues. Germline-derived CDR1 and CDR2 are SNHLY and FYNNEI. With 0 bases removed from V and 9 bases from J, the gap between germline ends came to 27 bases. CDR3 nucleotide sequence: TGTGCCAGCAGTGAAGCAACCTCACAACAGGGCTTGGGCTTTGGGCAGTACGTC. Its translation is CASSEATSQQGLGFGQYV.

The CDR3 region is CASQDQPQHF. The CDR3 bases are TGTGCCAGTCAGGATCAGCCCCAGCATTTT. The chain is built from TRBV2 and TRBJ1-5; D unclear. Germline CDR1 reads SNHLY; CDR2 reads FYNNEI. V lost 9 bases to trimming and J lost 5 bases, with 5 bases between them. The CDR3 totals 10 residues. Drawing the rest from reference TRBV2 and TRBJ1-5, the complete variable domain is EPEVTQTPSHQVTQMGQEVILRCVPISNHLYFYWYRQILGQKVEFLVSFYNNEISEKSEIFDDQFSVERPDGSNFTLKIRSTKLEDSAMYFCASQDQPQHFGDGTRLSIL.

This clone showed up just a few times. Within the sample, other DNA sequences also encode this same CDR3. V and J are TRBV27 and TRBJ1-2; a weak D match, TRBD1 (5 bases). Between the trimmed V and J ends, which lost 3 bases and 2 bases, there was a span of 7 bases. The germline V gene encodes CDR1 MNHEY and CDR2 SMNVEV (reference sequence). The CDR3 totals 13 residues. DNA of the CDR3: TGTGCCAGCAGTTTCGAGGGGAACTATGGCTACACCTTC. The encoded protein is CASSFEGNYGYTF.

This chain uses TRBV25-1 with TRBJ1-1; 10 bases are a match to TRBD1. Germline V gene data show CDR1 as MGHDK and CDR2 as SYGVNS. CDR3 length equals 15 residues. Trimming took 3 bases from V and 7 from J; bases not matched to a gene: 8. As DNA, the CDR3 is TGTGCCAGCAGTGAGACAGGGGGCGCGGGGGTTGAAGCTTTCTTT. This sequence encodes CASSETGGAGVEAFF.

About this clone: Relative to the germline gene, one junction end is altered; a read error may explain this. The rearrangement joins TRBV5-1 to TRBJ1-2; 11 bases align to TRBD1. The CDR3 loop spans 15 amino acids. Germline CDR1 SGHRS, CDR2 YFSETQ. The chain's CDR3 is CASSARTGGANGYTF. In nucleotides, the CDR3 is TGTGCCAGCAGCGCCCGGACAGGGGGCGCGAATGGCTACACCTTC.

The chain is built from TRBV18 and TRBJ1-3; 7 nucleotides align to TRBD1. This CDR3 comprises 16 residues. The V gene's germline CDR1 is KGHSH and CDR2 LQKENI. V shed 2 bases, J shed 2 bases, and the junction held 6 bases outside the gene matches. CDR3 sequence: CASSPEYRGAGNTIYF. In DNA, the CDR3 is TGTGCCAGCTCACCAGAGTACAGGGGTGCTGGAAACACCATATATTTT.

The rearrangement links TRBV14 to TRBJ2-6; D call uncertain. Trimming stripped 1 base from V and 13 bases from J, with 14 bases between. Germline loops: CDR1 SGHDN, CDR2 FVKESK. The CDR3 length is 14 residues. This CDR3 is CASSQADGLRVLTF. CDR3 nucleotides: TGTGCCAGCAGCCAAGCGGATGGGCTCAGGGTCCTGACTTTC.

The gene calls are TRBV6-2 or TRBV6-3 and TRBJ2-2, with D hard to call. The V and J ends lost 0 bases and 1 base respectively, with 15 bases between them. There are 18 residues in the CDR3. Germline values: CDR1 MNHEY, CDR2 SVGEGT. The CDR3: CASSYSVHHTLNTGELFF. CDR3 sequence (DNA): TGTGCCAGCAGTTACTCAGTCCACCACACTCTGAACACCGGGGAGCTGTTTTTT.

The chain recombines TRBV7-2 with TRBJ2-3; D tentatively fits TRBD1 or TRBD2 (6 bases each). Germline assignment: CDR1 SGHTA and CDR2 FQGNSA. Trimming shortened V by 4 bases and J by 6 bases, and 20 bases separated the two germline ends. The CDR3 covers 16 residues. The CDR3 DNA reads as TGTGCCAGCAGCTCGCCCGGGGGACAAACCCCCGATACGCAGTATTTT. Translation gives CASSSPGGQTPDTQYF.

The rearrangement joins TRBV5-5 to TRBJ2-1; TRBD2 is a possible D gene (6 bases). This CDR3 is 14 amino acids long. Germline CDR1 SGHKS, CDR2 YYEKEE (reference sequence). V dropped 6 bases and J dropped 6 bases, with 16 bases sitting between them. CDR3 sequence reads: CASTLGLATNEQFF. CDR3 DNA: TGTGCCAGCACCCTGGGGCTAGCGACCAATGAGCAGTTCTTC. The entire variable domain, with the rest obtained from reference TRBV5-5 and TRBJ2-1, is as follows: DAGVTQSPTHLIKTRGQQVTLRCSPISGHKSVSWYQQVLGQGPQFIFQYYEKEERGRGNFPDRFSARQFPNYSSELNVNALLLGDSALYLCASTLGLATNEQFFGPGTRLTVL.

The chain joins TRBV6-5 to TRBJ2-5; either TRBD1 or TRBD2 may supply D (6 bases each). Trimming shortened V by 6 bases and J by 4 bases, and 18 bases separated the two germline ends. The CDR3 spans 15 residues. In germline, CDR1 is MNHEY, CDR2 SVGAGI. The CDR3 DNA sequence: TGTGCCAGCAGACTTTCCGGGGGCCGGACAGAGACCCAGTACTTC. Residues: CASRLSGGRTETQYF.

V and J are TRBV27 and TRBJ2-1, with 12 bases that match TRBD2. Germline CDR1 and CDR2: MNHEY and SMNVEV (reference sequence). The CDR3 runs to 17 residues. After removal of 5 bases from V and 9 bases from J, the junction contained 14 bases not matched to a gene. CDR3 protein: CASSIPSGRARTIEQFF. For the CDR3, the DNA is TGTGCCAGCAGTATCCCTAGCGGGAGGGCTCGGACCATTGAGCAGTTCTTC.

This chain links TRBV7-2 with TRBJ2-7; 10 bases match TRBD2. Germline-derived CDR1 and CDR2 are SGHTA and FQGNSA. The CDR3 runs 15 residues. V shed 1 base, J shed 0 bases, and the junction held 0 bases outside the gene matches. The CDR3: CASSLGTSGSYEQYV. In nucleotides, the CDR3 is TGTGCCAGCAGCTTAGGGACTAGCGGCTCCTACGAGCAGTACGTC.

The chain uses TRBV5-5 and TRBJ2-7; D ambiguous. Germline lookup yields CDR1 SGHKS and CDR2 YYEKEE (reference sequence). This CDR3 has 15 residues. Deletions cut 3 bases from V and 0 bases from J, with 13 bases between. The chain's CDR3 is CASSSLAESSYEQYF. The CDR3 DNA is TGTGCCAGCAGCTCCCTGGCAGAGAGCTCCTACGAGCAGTACTTC.

The chain is built from TRBV9 and TRBJ1-2, with 9 positions matching TRBD1. V dropped 4 bases and J dropped 3; count of bases not matched to a gene: 7. From germline, CDR1 is SGDLS and CDR2 YYNGEE. This CDR3 has 15 amino acids. CDR3: CASSPRTGEDYGYTF. DNA for the CDR3: TGTGCCAGCAGCCCCCGGACAGGGGAGGACTATGGCTACACCTTC.

The V call is TRBV27, the J call TRBJ1-4; D may be TRBD1 (5 bases). CDR1 is MNHEY, CDR2 SMNVEV, per germline (reference sequence). Trimming removed 6 bases at V and 5 bases at J, with 10 bases between. CDR3 size: 13 residues. The CDR3 DNA follows: TGTGCCAGCAGGGGGGTCGGCAATGAAAAACTGTTTTTT. Translated: CASRGVGNEKLFF. The full variable domain, its missing parts supplied by reference TRBV27 and TRBJ1-4, is EAQVTQNPRYLITVTGKKLTVTCSQNMNHEYMSWYRQDPGLGLRQIYYSMNVEVTDKGDVPEGYKVSRKEKRNFPLILESPSPNQTSLYFCASRGVGNEKLFFGSGTQLSVL.

The chain joins TRBV29-1 to TRBJ2-3; D possibly corresponds to TRBD2 (6 bases). The CDR3 covers 15 residues. Trimming cost V 2 bases and J 0 bases, with 12 bases left between them. Germline V gene lookup returns CDR1 SQVTM and CDR2 ANQGSEA. The CDR3 sequence: CSVELARGSTDTQYF. The CDR3 bases are TGCAGCGTTGAACTAGCGAGGGGAAGCACAGATACGCAGTATTTT.

The rearrangement uses TRBV19 and TRBJ1-3; D is unresolved. The CDR3 has 11 amino acids. Germline loops: CDR1 LNHDA, CDR2 SQIVND (reference sequence). V was pared by 3 bases and J by 9 bases, with 6 bases between. DNA for the CDR3: TGTGCCAGTAGTATGGGGAGCACCATATATTTT. Encoded protein: CASSMGSTIYF.